This passage covers 29 T cell receptor beta chains from one sample sequenced in a study of cytomegalovirus exposure and HLA in healthy donors. TCRdb's table, derived via immunoSEQ multiplex PCR, lists solely in-frame clones and lacks some. The table records 220,000 or so clones, approximately 87% of them present only once. Material for sequencing was PBMCs. Receptors originate from a woman between 18 and 29 years old in good health and CMV-seronegative.

The gene calls are TRBV6-6 and TRBJ2-2, with a weak D call TRBD2 (5 bases). Trimming took 0 bases from V and 1 from J, leaving 6 bases between them. The CDR3 contains 15 residues. CDR1 MNHNY and CDR2 SVGAGI come from the germline V gene (reference sequence). In DNA form, the CDR3 reads TGTGCCAGCAGTTACTCCGGGATGAACACCGGGGAGCTGTTTTTT. It specifies CASSYSGMNTGELFF.

This chain uses TRBV5-6 with TRBJ1-1; TRBD1 matches at 7 bases. The CDR3 is 13 amino acids. V lost 3 bases, J lost 4 bases, and 3 bases stayed unmatched. Germline lookup yields CDR1 SGHDT and CDR2 YYEEEE. CDR3 region: CASSWGQITEAFF. The CDR3 nucleotides are TGTGCCAGCAGCTGGGGACAGATCACTGAAGCTTTCTTT.

This chain uses TRBV18 with TRBJ1-4, with D perhaps TRBD1 (6 bases). Between the trimmed V and J ends, which lost 2 bases and 1 base, there was a span of 11 bases. Germline V gives CDR1 KGHSH, CDR2 LQKENI. The CDR3 has 16 amino acids. The CDR3: CASSPITGKTNEKLFF. CDR3 nucleotides: TGTGCCAGCTCACCAATTACAGGGAAAACTAATGAAAAACTGTTTTTT. The variable domain in full, with the rest retrieved from reference TRBV18 and TRBJ1-4, is NAGVMQNPRHLVRRRGQEARLRCSPMKGHSHVYWYRQLPEEGLKFMVYLQKENIIDESGMPKERFSAEFPKEGPSILRIQQVVRGDSAAYFCASSPITGKTNEKLFFGSGTQLSVL.

This chain joins TRBV6-5 and TRBJ2-7; D gene unclear. This CDR3 spans 11 amino acids. The V end lost 6 bases, the J end lost 4 bases, and 7 bases lay between the germline ends. From germline, CDR1 is MNHEY and CDR2 SVGAGI. The CDR3 coding sequence is TGTGCCAGCAGCTCCCGATACGAGCAGTACTTC. This translates into CASSSRYEQYF.

The chain employs TRBV6-6 and TRBJ2-5; the D is unclear. The CDR3 is made up of 13 amino acids. The germline V and J ends were trimmed by 7 bases and 7 bases, with 16 bases remaining between them. Germline V gives CDR1 MNHNY, CDR2 SVGAGI (reference sequence). The CDR3 spells CASTLLAPGTQYF. For the CDR3, the DNA is TGTGCCAGCACCCTTTTAGCCCCTGGGACCCAGTACTTC.

This clone was detected only a few times. CDR3 protein: CASSTPSGGASDEQFF. DNA of the CDR3: TGCGCCAGCAGCACTCCTAGCGGGGGGGCCTCAGATGAGCAGTTCTTC. The gene calls are TRBV5-1 and TRBJ2-1; TRBD2 matches 12 bases. The CDR3 has 16 amino acids. Per germline, CDR1 SGHRS and CDR2 YFSETQ. The J segment lost 8 bases and the V segment lost 4 bases, leaving 10 bases of the junction unmatched.

The chain is built from TRBV9 and TRBJ1-2; 9 nucleotides agree with TRBD1. The V segment lost 5 bases and the J segment 5 bases; nucleotides outside the gene matches: 7. The CDR3 totals 14 residues. From germline, CDR1 is SGDLS and CDR2 YYNGEE. The CDR3 DNA sequence: TGTGCCAGCAGGATGACGGACAGGGGTTATGGCTACACCTTC. Encoded protein: CASRMTDRGYGYTF. The full variable domain, its missing parts supplied by reference TRBV9 and TRBJ1-2, is DSGVTQTPKHLITATGQRVTLRCSPRSGDLSVYWYQQSLDQGLQFLIQYYNGEERAKGNILERFSAQQFPDLHSELNLSSLELGDSALYFCASRMTDRGYGYTFGSGTRLTVV.

The V and J genes are TRBV9 and TRBJ1-2, with TRBD1 matching over 10 bases. CDR3 size: 15 residues. With 4 bases clipped from V and 2 bases from J, the junction kept 5 bases outside the gene matches. In germline, CDR1 is SGDLS, CDR2 YYNGEE. CDR3 in DNA: TGTGCCAGCAGCAAAGGGACAGGGGTGAACTATGGCTACACCTTC. Amino acid sequence: CASSKGTGVNYGYTF.

The chain combines TRBV27 with TRBJ2-1; perhaps TRBD2 as D (7 bases). This CDR3 is 15 amino acids long. The V end was cut by 6 bases, the J end by 9 bases, with 21 bases between. Germline V gives CDR1 MNHEY, CDR2 SMNVEV (reference sequence). The CDR3 spells CASSLLGGKGGEQFF. The DNA of the CDR3 is TGTGCCAGCAGCCTACTGGGGGGGAAAGGGGGTGAGCAGTTCTTC.

This chain joins TRBV5-1 and TRBJ1-1; D perhaps matches TRBD1 (5 bases). CDR3 length equals 14 residues. Trimming cost V 4 bases and J 1 base, with 11 bases left between them. Germline values: CDR1 SGHRS, CDR2 YFSETQ. DNA for the CDR3: TGCGCCAGCAGCGGCGACAGCGGGAACACTGAAGCTTTCTTT. Translation: CASSGDSGNTEAFF.

The rearrangement links TRBV4-2 to TRBJ2-1, with unresolved D. The CDR3 has 17 amino acids. Germline CDR1 and CDR2: LGHNA and YNFKEQ. With 3 bases removed from V and 3 bases from J, the gap between germline ends came to 18 bases. As DNA, the CDR3 is TGTGCCAGCAGCCAGGGTCCGACCGCATCTTACTACAATGAGCAGTTCTTC. This sequence encodes CASSQGPTASYYNEQFF.

The J gene is TRBJ1-2, the V gene TRBV6-5; tentatively, D is TRBD1 (5 bases). V was pared by 0 bases and J by 8 bases, with 16 bases between. The germline V gene has CDR1 MNHEY and CDR2 SVGAGI. The CDR3 sequence is 15 residues long. CDR3 sequence: CASSYSNRARGGYTF. As DNA, the CDR3 is TGTGCCAGCAGTTACTCGAACCGAGCCCGGGGGGGCTACACCTTC.

The chain employs TRBV9 and TRBJ2-3, with 10 nucleotides matching TRBD2. Per germline, CDR1 SGDLS and CDR2 YYNGEE. V shed 0 bases and J 3 bases; nucleotides not matched to a gene: 10. The CDR3 is 18 amino acids. CDR3 bases: TGTGCCAGCAGCGTAGGTGGGGGATCTAGCGGGAGAACAGATACGCAGTATTTT. Its protein is CASSVGGGSSGRTDTQYF.

The V and J genes are TRBV4-1 and TRBJ2-7; perhaps TRBD2 as D (5 bases). The length of the CDR3 is 17 residues. The germline V and J ends were trimmed by 3 bases and 3 bases, with 21 bases remaining between them. Germline V CDR1 and CDR2: MGHRA, YSYEKL. As DNA, the CDR3 is TGCGCCAGCAGCCACAAGGGAACGGGGTCATTCCTCTACGAGCAGTACTTC. It translates to CASSHKGTGSFLYEQYF.

This clone showed up just a few times. The rearrangement uses TRBV5-1 and TRBJ2-2, with 8 nucleotides matching TRBD2. Germline trimming cut 4 bases from V and 7 bases from J; bases unmatched to any gene: 12. The germline CDR1 and CDR2 sequences are SGHRS and YFSETQ. The CDR3 spans 16 residues. The CDR3: CASSQTSGPIFGELFF. The CDR3 DNA is TGCGCCAGCAGCCAAACTAGCGGCCCAATATTCGGGGAGCTGTTTTTT.

This clone occurred once. The chain links TRBV6-5 to TRBJ1-3, with D unclear. This CDR3 is built from 13 residues. V gave up 9 bases and J gave up 0 bases, with 9 bases separating them. The germline CDR1 and CDR2 sequences are MNHEY and SVGAGI. The CDR3 loop is CASGRSSGNTIYF. For the CDR3, the DNA is TGTGCCAGTGGTCGGAGCTCTGGAAACACCATATATTTT.

CDR3: CAWSPGQGVEQYF. Written as DNA, the CDR3 is TGTGCCTGGAGCCCTGGACAGGGGGTCGAGCAGTACTTC. V usage is TRBV30 and J usage is TRBJ2-7, with 10 bases aligning to TRBD1. The V gene's germline CDR1 is GTSNPN and CDR2 SVGIG (reference sequence). After removal of 3 bases from V and 6 bases from J, the junction contained 5 bases not matched to a gene. The CDR3 spans 13 residues.

The genes are TRBV7-6 and TRBJ1-1, with D possibly being TRBD1 (5 bases). Trimming took 5 bases from V and 5 from J, leaving 15 bases between them. This CDR3 spans 14 amino acids. Germline assignment: CDR1 SGHVS and CDR2 FNYEAQ. In DNA, the CDR3 is TGTGCCAGCAGCGTACTTGAAGGGGCGACTGAAGCTTTCTTT. This codes for CASSVLEGATEAFF.

The chain links TRBV5-1 to TRBJ2-5, with D perhaps matching TRBD1 (7 bases). CDR1 and CDR2 (germline): SGHRS, YFSETQ. Trimming removed 2 bases from V and 5 bases from J, with 16 bases in between. The CDR3 has 15 residues. The CDR3 DNA sequence: TGCGCCAGCAGCTTTGGAGGGGGCGGCGGGGAGACCCAGTACTTC. Protein: CASSFGGGGGETQYF.

The sample holds one count of this clone. The rearrangement uses TRBV18 and TRBJ2-1, with D possibly being TRBD1 or TRBD2 (5 bases each). Trimming left V 0 bases short and J 0 bases short, with 9 bases between. CDR1 is KGHSH and CDR2 is LQKENI in the germline V gene. This CDR3 has 16 amino acids. The CDR3 is CASSPPRGGSYNEQFF. CDR3 bases: TGTGCCAGCTCACCACCGAGGGGCGGCTCCTACAATGAGCAGTTCTTC.

V and J are TRBV4-1 and TRBJ2-7; 7 bases fit TRBD2. The germline gives CDR1 MGHRA, CDR2 YSYEKL. J lost 2 bases, V lost 1 base, and 5 bases had no gene match. The CDR3 has 15 residues. The CDR3 DNA sequence: TGCGCCAGCAGCCAAGGGCTAGCGGCCCCCTACGAGCAGTACTTC. It yields the protein CASSQGLAAPYEQYF.

This chain links TRBV10-3 with TRBJ2-1; 7 nucleotides agree with TRBD2. The germline V gene has CDR1 ENHRY and CDR2 SYGVKD. V lost 5 bases and J lost 1; bases outside the gene matches: 2. This CDR3 is 14 amino acids long. CDR3: CAISTSASYNEQFF. The CDR3 DNA reads TGTGCCATCAGTACTAGCGCATCCTACAATGAGCAGTTCTTC.

V is TRBV9 and J is TRBJ2-2; the match to TRBD2 covers 8 bases. The germline gives CDR1 SGDLS, CDR2 YYNGEE. This CDR3 is built from 15 residues. The trim removed 4 bases at V and 2 bases at J, leaving 4 bases unmatched. The CDR3 protein is CASSPGGGNTGELFF. The CDR3 DNA follows: TGTGCCAGCAGCCCGGGGGGGGGCAACACCGGGGAGCTGTTTTTT.

J is TRBJ1-1 and V is TRBV5-1; the D gene is possibly TRBD1 (5 bases). This CDR3 is built from 15 residues. V was shortened by 0 bases and J by 0 bases, with 9 bases between the two germline ends. CDR1 is SGHRS, CDR2 YFSETQ, per germline. The CDR3 coding sequence is TGCGCCAGCAGCTTGGTTGCGGGGGTGAACACTGAAGCTTTCTTT. Its translation: CASSLVAGVNTEAFF.

V usage is TRBV5-6 and J usage is TRBJ2-3, with D possibly TRBD1 on 6 matching bases. V was clipped by 0 bases and J by 2 bases, with 7 bases between them. This CDR3 is 14 amino acids long. The V gene's germline CDR1 is SGHDT and CDR2 YYEEEE. The CDR3 DNA sequence: TGTGCCAGCAGCTTGGGGGGGCACACAGATACGCAGTATTTT. Amino acids: CASSLGGHTDTQYF.

The V gene is TRBV11-1, the J gene TRBJ2-7; TRBD2 matches at 11 bases. V lost 5 bases and J lost 1; bases outside the gene matches: 10. The CDR3 loop spans 17 amino acids. Germline V gives CDR1 SGHAT, CDR2 FQDESV (reference sequence). The CDR3 DNA is TGTGCCAGCAGCCCCGGACGGGGGACTAGCGGTTCCTACGAGCAGTACTTC. Amino acid sequence: CASSPGRGTSGSYEQYF.

This chain uses TRBV2 with TRBJ1-5; no clear D gene. The germline V and J ends were trimmed by 6 bases and 2 bases, with 14 bases remaining between them. The V gene's germline CDR1 is SNHLY and CDR2 FYNNEI. The length of the CDR3 is 15 residues. The DNA for the CDR3 is TGTGCCAGCAGGGCGGAGGGTGGGGGCAATCAGCCCCAGCATTTT. It encodes CASRAEGGGNQPQHF.

The chain links TRBV6-1 to TRBJ1-2; 8 nucleotides line up with TRBD1. The CDR3 spans 13 residues. The V segment lost 6 bases and the J segment 4 bases; nucleotides outside the gene matches: 4. The germline V gene encodes CDR1 MNHNS and CDR2 SASEGT. CDR3 in amino acids: CASSGQGIYGYTF. Here the CDR3 DNA reads TGTGCCAGCAGCGGACAGGGAATCTATGGCTACACCTTC.

The V call is TRBV28, the J call TRBJ2-7, with a possible D match to TRBD1 (6 bases). V was shortened by 4 bases and J by 4 bases, with 17 bases between the two germline ends. The CDR3 has 15 amino acids. The V gene's germline CDR1 is MDHEN and CDR2 SYDVKM. CDR3: CASSSPRDTLYEQYF. In nucleotides, the CDR3 is TGTGCCAGCAGTTCCCCTAGGGACACCTTATACGAGCAGTACTTC.